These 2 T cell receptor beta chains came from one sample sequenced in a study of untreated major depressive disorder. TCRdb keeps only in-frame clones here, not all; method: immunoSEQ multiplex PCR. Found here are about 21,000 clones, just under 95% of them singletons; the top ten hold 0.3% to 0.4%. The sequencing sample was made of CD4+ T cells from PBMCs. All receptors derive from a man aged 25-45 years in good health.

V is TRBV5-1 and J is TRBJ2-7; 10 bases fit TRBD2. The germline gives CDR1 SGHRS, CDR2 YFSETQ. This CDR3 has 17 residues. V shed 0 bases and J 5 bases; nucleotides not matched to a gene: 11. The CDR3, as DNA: TGCGCCAGCAGCTTGGCCAGGGCTAGCGGGAGTAGCGACGAGCAGTACTTC. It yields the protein CASSLARASGSSDEQYF.

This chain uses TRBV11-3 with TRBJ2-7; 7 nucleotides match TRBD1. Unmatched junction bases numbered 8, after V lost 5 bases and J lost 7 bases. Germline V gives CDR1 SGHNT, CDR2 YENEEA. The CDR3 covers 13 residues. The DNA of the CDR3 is TGTGCCAGCAGCCTGGAAGGGGGCGGTGAGCAGTACTTC. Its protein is CASSLEGGGEQYF.